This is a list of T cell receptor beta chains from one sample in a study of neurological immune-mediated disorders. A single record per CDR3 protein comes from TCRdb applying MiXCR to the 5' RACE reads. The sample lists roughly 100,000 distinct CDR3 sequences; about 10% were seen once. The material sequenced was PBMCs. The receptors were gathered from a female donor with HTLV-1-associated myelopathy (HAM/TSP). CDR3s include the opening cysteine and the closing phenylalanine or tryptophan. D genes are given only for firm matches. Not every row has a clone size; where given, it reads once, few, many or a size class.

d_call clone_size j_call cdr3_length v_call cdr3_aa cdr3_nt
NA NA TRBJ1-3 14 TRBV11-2 CASSARGTGNTIYF TGTGCCAGCAGCGCGAGGGGAACTGGAAACACCATATATTTT
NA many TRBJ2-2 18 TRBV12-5 CASGLAAGTRRGAGELFF TGTGCTAGTGGTTTGGCGGCGGGGACCCGGCGCGGAGCCGGGGAGCTGTTTTTT
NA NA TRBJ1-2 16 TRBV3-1 CASSRGRDSSNYGYTF TGTGCCAGCAGCCGAGGCCGCGACAGCTCTAACTATGGCTACACCTTC
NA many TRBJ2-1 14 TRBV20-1 CSARRGPTSNEQFF TGCAGTGCTAGAAGGGGACCTACCTCCAATGAGCAGTTCTTC
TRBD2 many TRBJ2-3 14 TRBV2 CASRGLVGTDTQYF TGTGCCAGCAGAGGACTAGTTGGGACAGATACGCAGTATTTT
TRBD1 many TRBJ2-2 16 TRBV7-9 CASSAPTGVGTGELFF TGTGCCAGCAGCGCGCCTACAGGGGTCGGTACCGGGGAGCTGTTTTTT
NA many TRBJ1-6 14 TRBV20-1 CSATLFGGNSPLHF TGCAGTGCTACTCTTTTTGGGGGTAATTCACCCCTCCACTTT
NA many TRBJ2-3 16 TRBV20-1 CSAHAGAPPGTDTQYF TGCAGTGCCCACGCGGGGGCCCCCCCCGGCACAGATACGCAGTATTTT
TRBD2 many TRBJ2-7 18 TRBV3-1 CASSLDRRGRGGNYEQYF TGTGCCAGCAGCCTCGACCGACGGGGACGGGGGGGGAACTACGAGCAGTACTTC
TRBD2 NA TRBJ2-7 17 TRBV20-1 CSAPGGTSGGSSYEQYF TGCAGTGCTCCTGGGGGGACTAGCGGGGGAAGCTCCTACGAGCAGTACTTC
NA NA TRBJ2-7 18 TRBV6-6 CASSYSILSGHRSYEQYF TGTGCCAGCAGTTACTCGATTCTTTCGGGACATCGCTCCTACGAGCAGTACTTC
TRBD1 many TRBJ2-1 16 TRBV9 CASSEGGQGLYNEQFF TGTGCCAGCAGCGAGGGGGGACAGGGACTATACAATGAGCAGTTCTTC
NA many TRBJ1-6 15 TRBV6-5 CASSYSGAGNSPLHF TGTGCCAGCAGTTACTCCGGGGCAGGGAATTCACCCCTCCACTTT
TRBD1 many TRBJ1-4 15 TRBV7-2 CASSLVGTANEKLFF TGTGCCAGCAGCTTAGTGGGGACAGCTAATGAAAAACTGTTTTTT
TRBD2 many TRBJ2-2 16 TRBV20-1 CSAVGVGGGAPGELFF TGCAGTGCCGTGGGGGTTGGCGGGGGGGCGCCGGGGGAGCTGTTTTTT
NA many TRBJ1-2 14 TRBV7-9 CASSLQGRGDGYTF TGTGCCAGCAGCTTGCAGGGGCGAGGTGATGGCTACACCTTC
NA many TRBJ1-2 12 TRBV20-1 CSAPTGTDGYTF TGCAGTGCGCCAACAGGGACGGATGGCTACACCTTC
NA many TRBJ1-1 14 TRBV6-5 CASSVFSENTEAFF TGTGCCAGCAGTGTATTTTCAGAGAACACTGAAGCTTTCTTT
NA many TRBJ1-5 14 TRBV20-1 CSAKPQGTSQPQHF TGCAGTGCCAAGCCCCAGGGGACCAGTCAGCCCCAGCATTTT
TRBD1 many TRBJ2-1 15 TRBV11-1 CASSDRTGGYNEQFF TGTGCCAGCAGCGATCGGACAGGGGGCTACAATGAGCAGTTCTTC
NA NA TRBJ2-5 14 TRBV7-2 CASSVGGGRVTQYF TGTGCCAGCAGCGTCGGAGGTGGGCGGGTGACCCAGTACTTC
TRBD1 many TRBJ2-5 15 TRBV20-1 CSARDLGTVGETQYF TGCAGTGCTAGAGATCTTGGGACAGTTGGAGAGACCCAGTACTTC
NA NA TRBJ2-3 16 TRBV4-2 CASSQDRGNGADTQYF TGTGCCAGCAGCCAAGATCGGGGGAACGGGGCAGATACGCAGTATTTT
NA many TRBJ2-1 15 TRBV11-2 CASSLVRQGPNEQFF TGTGCCAGCAGCTTAGTTCGGCAGGGACCCAATGAGCAGTTCTTC
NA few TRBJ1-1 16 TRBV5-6 CASSLVRGRMNTEAFF TGTGCCAGCAGCTTGGTTAGGGGCCGCATGAACACTGAAGCTTTCTTT
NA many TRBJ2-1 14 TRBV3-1 CASSQWDNNNEQFF TGTGCCAGCAGCCAATGGGACAACAACAATGAGCAGTTCTTC
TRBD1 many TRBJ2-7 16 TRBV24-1 CATSSPGQGSTYEQYF TGTGCCACCAGTTCACCCGGACAGGGAAGCACCTACGAGCAGTACTTC